The 21 T cell receptor beta chains given below trace back to one sample, sequenced in a study of identical twins (dated by TCRdb to 2016 to 2017). Library creation used 5' RACE. Instrument used: Illumina HiSeq 2000. The public sequencing data were trimmed at Q25 with fastp and processed into clonotypes with MiXCR by TCRdb, which kept only in-frame beta chains. Rows matching on CDR3 protein sequence are summarized as one entry with the most common DNA and genes. The sample includes about 220,000 distinct CDR3 sequences, with 7.5% observed a single time. Less than 2% of the sample rests with the top ten. The sample also formed part of further work on yellow fever vaccine responses in identical twins.

Sample: memory (CD45RO+) T cells sorted from blood. Read against the paper, the sample's cell subset or site label means: CD45RO+ enriched T cells. These receptors originate from a young woman in good health.

The V call is TRBV6-1, the J call TRBJ2-7; the D gene is possibly TRBD1 (5 bases). This CDR3 comprises 12 residues. Germline V gives CDR1 MNHNS, CDR2 SASEGT. Trimming removed 7 bases at V and 4 bases at J, with 11 bases between. CDR3 sequence (DNA): TGTGCCAGCACTCCCCCAGGGTACGAGCAGTACTTC. The encoded protein is CASTPPGYEQYF.

This clonotype was seen ten or more times. The V call is TRBV5-6, the J call TRBJ2-2; TRBD1 matches at 7 bases. Germline CDR1 SGHDT, CDR2 YYEEEE. The CDR3 length is 16 residues. V was clipped by 4 bases and J by 3 bases; unmatched bases: 9. CDR3 DNA sequence: TGTGCCAGCAGCCCACAGACAGGGTCGGACACCGGGGAGCTGTTTTTT. Its translation is CASSPQTGSDTGELFF.

This chain connects TRBV11-2 to TRBJ1-1; D might be TRBD1 (5 bases). Germline CDR1 reads SGHAT; CDR2 reads FQNNGV. This CDR3 comprises 15 residues. Trimming took off 0 bases at V and 3 bases at J, with 11 bases between the two ends. Written as DNA, the CDR3 is TGTGCCAGCAGCTTAGATCGTGGGGGTTACACTGAAGCTTTCTTT. Translated: CASSLDRGGYTEAFF.

This clonotype was detected a few times. CDR3 region: CASSLSRANYGYTF. The CDR3 coding sequence is TGTGCCAGCAGTTTAAGCAGGGCTAACTATGGCTACACCTTC. The chain combines TRBV28 with TRBJ1-2; D is perhaps TRBD1 (5 bases). Germline CDR1 MDHEN, CDR2 SYDVKM. The CDR3 runs 14 residues. Trimming cost V 2 bases and J 0 bases, with 7 bases left between them.

The CDR3 protein is CATSNKRLGGSPSQETQYF. In DNA form, the CDR3 reads TGTGCCACCAGCAATAAACGACTAGGAGGCAGCCCAAGCCAAGAGACCCAGTACTTC. The V and J genes are TRBV15 and TRBJ2-5, with D possibly being TRBD2 (6 bases). This CDR3 has 19 amino acids. The V gene's germline CDR1 is LNHNV and CDR2 YYDKDF (reference sequence). V was shortened by 4 bases and J by 1 base, with 25 bases between the two germline ends.

V and J are TRBV5-6 and TRBJ2-7; 11 bases are shared with TRBD1. Trimming removed 3 bases from V and 7 bases from J; junction bases left unmatched: 6. The germline gives CDR1 SGHDT, CDR2 YYEEEE. The CDR3 is 14 amino acids. The CDR3 is CASSSDRGLGEQYF. The CDR3 DNA follows: TGTGCCAGCAGCTCGGACAGGGGGCTAGGGGAGCAGTACTTC.

This clonotype was seen at least ten times. The chain joins TRBV29-1 to TRBJ2-5; D is unclear. V lost 4 bases to trimming and J lost 0 bases, with 9 bases between them. Per the germline V gene, CDR1 is SQVTM and CDR2 is ANQGSEA. CDR3 length equals 13 residues. The DNA for the CDR3 is TGCAGCGTTGCCCCGTCCTACCAAGAGACCCAGTACTTC. It codes for CSVAPSYQETQYF.

This clonotype was picked up many times. The chain has TRBV3-1 and TRBJ1-4, with D uncertain. CDR3 length: 13 residues. Per the germline V gene, CDR1 is LGHDT and CDR2 is YNNKEL (reference sequence). Trimming took 1 base from V and 6 from J, leaving 6 bases between them. The CDR3 DNA is TGTGCCAGCAGCCAAGGGGGATATGAAAAACTGTTTTTT. It yields the protein CASSQGGYEKLFF. The variable domain in full, completed from reference TRBV3-1 and TRBJ1-4, reads DTAVSQTPKYLVTQMGNDKSIKCEQNLGHDTMYWYKQDSKKFLKIMFSYNNKELIINETVPNRFSPKSPDKAHLNLHINSLELGDSAVYFCASSQGGYEKLFFGSGTQLSVL.

Note on this clonotype: This sequence may be a read error, since a much larger clone differs from it by one base. The genes are TRBV12-3 or TRBV12-4 and TRBJ2-1, with 8 bases fitting TRBD2. This CDR3 has 16 amino acids. V lost 6 bases, J lost 9 bases, and 16 bases stayed unmatched. CDR3: CASRGGIASGCAEQFF. The DNA of the CDR3 is TGTGCCAGCAGAGGGGGGATTGCTAGCGGGTGTGCTGAGCAGTTCTTC.

In this sample, this clonotype turned up many times. This chain joins TRBV12-3 or TRBV12-4 and TRBJ2-5, with a tentative D call TRBD2 (6 bases). There are 13 residues in the CDR3. V shed 0 bases and J shed 6 bases, with 8 bases lying between them. DNA for the CDR3: TGTGCCAGCAGTTTAGCGGGAGGACAGACCCAGTACTTC. Translation: CASSLAGGQTQYF.

This clonotype came up many times. The chain has TRBV5-1 and TRBJ2-5, with D maybe TRBD2 (5 bases). The germline CDR1 and CDR2 sequences are SGHRS and YFSETQ. This CDR3 has 14 amino acids. V lost 3 bases, J lost 4 bases, and 13 bases lay in between. CDR3 protein: CASSWTGLGETQYF. CDR3 DNA sequence: TGCGCCAGCAGCTGGACGGGGTTGGGAGAGACCCAGTACTTC.

This clonotype came up many times. This chain's CDR3 is CASSLGGGGPNEQFF. CDR3 nucleotide sequence: TGTGCCAGCAGCCTAGGAGGCGGGGGACCCAATGAGCAGTTCTTC. The V call is TRBV12-3 or TRBV12-4, the J call TRBJ2-1; 7 bases map to TRBD2. The CDR3 is 15 residues long. V lost 6 bases, J lost 6 bases, and 11 bases stayed unmatched.

This clonotype came up a few times. V gene TRBV28 combines with J gene TRBJ1-5; no definite D call. CDR1 is MDHEN, CDR2 SYDVKM, per germline. This CDR3 is built from 13 residues. Trimming pared 5 bases from V and 4 bases from J, leaving 9 bases between. The CDR3: CASSPNQNQPQHF. The CDR3 DNA follows: TGTGCCAGCAGTCCCAACCAAAATCAGCCCCAGCATTTT. Complete variable domain (other parts from reference TRBV28 and TRBJ1-5): DVKVTQSSRYLVKRTGEKVFLECVQDMDHENMFWYRQDPGLGLRLIYFSYDVKMKEKGDIPEGYSVSREKKERFSLILESASTNQTSMYLCASSPNQNQPQHFGDGTRLSIL.

This chain uses TRBV27 with TRBJ1-2; no definite D call. The V gene lost 3 bases and the J gene lost 4 bases, with 15 bases spanning the gap. Per germline, CDR1 MNHEY and CDR2 SMNVEV (reference sequence). CDR3 length: 15 amino acids. The CDR3 nucleotides are TGTGCCAGCAGTTTTGGAGGCGGCAGGCCCTATGGCTACACCTTC. It specifies CASSFGGGRPYGYTF.

This clonotype occurred many times. The chain links TRBV29-1 to TRBJ2-1, with D unclear. The CDR3 sequence is 11 residues long. Deletions cut 4 bases from V and 5 bases from J, with 6 bases between. From germline, CDR1 is SQVTM and CDR2 ANQGSEA. The DNA for the CDR3 is TGCAGCGTTGTTCGGGACAATGAGCAGTTCTTC. Protein: CSVVRDNEQFF.

This clonotype was found many times. The V and J genes are TRBV20-1 and TRBJ1-1; D is possibly TRBD1 (5 bases). Germline CDR1 and CDR2: DFQATT and SNEGSKA (reference sequence). This CDR3 is built from 11 residues. Trimming took 6 bases from V and 1 from J, leaving 6 bases between them. CDR3 amino acids: CSADRNTEAFF. In nucleotides, the CDR3 is TGCAGTGCCGACAGGAACACTGAAGCTTTCTTT.

This clonotype was detected a few times. V and J are TRBV14 and TRBJ2-3; D not resolved. Trimming cost V 5 bases and J 2 bases, with 11 bases left between them. CDR1 SGHDN and CDR2 FVKESK come from the germline V gene. This CDR3 is built from 14 residues. CDR3 sequence reads: CASSARAYTDTQYF. In DNA, the CDR3 is TGTGCCAGCAGCGCAAGGGCCTACACAGATACGCAGTATTTT. Variable domain in full (rest from reference TRBV14 and TRBJ2-3): EAGVTQFPSHSVIEKGQTVTLRCDPISGHDNLYWYRRVMGKEIKFLLHFVKESKQDESGMPNNRFLAERTGGTYSTLKVQPAELEDSGVYFCASSARAYTDTQYFGPGTRLTVL.

This chain joins TRBV11-2 and TRBJ1-2, with D perhaps TRBD1 (5 bases). From germline, CDR1 is SGHAT and CDR2 FQNNGV. V shed 6 bases and J shed 4 bases, with 18 bases lying between them. The CDR3 has 15 amino acids. This CDR3 reads CASSTLRGDAYGYTF. DNA of the CDR3: TGTGCCAGCAGTACCCTCCGGGGGGACGCCTATGGCTACACCTTC.

The chain uses TRBV7-8 and TRBJ2-7; 10 nucleotides align to TRBD1. V was pared by 6 bases and J by 7 bases, with 9 bases of the junction left unmatched. CDR3 length: 14 amino acids. The V gene's germline CDR1 is SGHVS and CDR2 FQNEAQ. This CDR3 is CASSKPRQGAEQYF. Here the CDR3 DNA reads TGTGCCAGCAGTAAACCTAGACAGGGGGCGGAGCAGTACTTC.

This clonotype has ten or more counts. This chain connects TRBV5-1 to TRBJ2-1; 7 nucleotides align to TRBD1. The ends lost 0 bases at V and 5 bases at J; junction bases unmatched: 8. The CDR3 loop spans 16 amino acids. Looked up from germline, CDR1 is SGHRS and CDR2 is YFSETQ. The CDR3 DNA is TGCGCCAGCAGCTTGGTCCCGGGACAGATTAACAATGAGCAGTTCTTC. It translates to CASSLVPGQINNEQFF.

This clonotype came up many times. This rearrangement joins TRBV7-2 to TRBJ2-1; tentatively, D is TRBD2 (6 bases). CDR1 SGHTA and CDR2 FQGNSA come from the germline V gene. The V gene lost 0 bases and the J gene lost 15 bases, with 9 bases spanning the gap. This CDR3 region has 11 residues. CDR3 region: CASSLAGLPFF. In DNA form, the CDR3 reads TGTGCCAGCAGCTTAGCAGGACTACCGTTCTTC.